This TCR beta chain was sequenced for a study of blood T cells in healthy people across ages. Study overall: For every two T cells, template switching captured about one barcoded beta molecule. Study-wide findings and caveats: Expanded clonotype shifts may have been confounded, as the donors had an unknown CMV status.

A second PCR, run for about 7 to 11 cycles, used a sample-barcoded 5' primer plus a J-beta primer mix. TCRdb independently ran MiXCR on the 5' RACE reads; one entry per CDR3 protein. The data show 1.5 million to 2 million distinct CDR3 sequences, roughly 32% seen once. In its sample, this clonotype was seen many times. Its antigen is still unknown. The CDR3 extends over 15 amino acids. CDR1 is SQVTM, CDR2 ANQGSEA, per germline. J was trimmed by 3 bases and V by 0 bases; bases with no gene match: 8. Each donor had 8.5 to 10 milliliters of peripheral blood drawn. The TCR comes from a woman aged 30 to 39 in good health. The chain uses TRBV29-1 and TRBJ2-7, with TRBD2 identical over 7 bases. Input material: blood. The CDR3 is CSVEDLGRGNYEQYF. The CDR3 DNA reads as TGCAGCGTTGAAGATCTTGGGAGGGGAAACTACGAGCAGTACTTC.